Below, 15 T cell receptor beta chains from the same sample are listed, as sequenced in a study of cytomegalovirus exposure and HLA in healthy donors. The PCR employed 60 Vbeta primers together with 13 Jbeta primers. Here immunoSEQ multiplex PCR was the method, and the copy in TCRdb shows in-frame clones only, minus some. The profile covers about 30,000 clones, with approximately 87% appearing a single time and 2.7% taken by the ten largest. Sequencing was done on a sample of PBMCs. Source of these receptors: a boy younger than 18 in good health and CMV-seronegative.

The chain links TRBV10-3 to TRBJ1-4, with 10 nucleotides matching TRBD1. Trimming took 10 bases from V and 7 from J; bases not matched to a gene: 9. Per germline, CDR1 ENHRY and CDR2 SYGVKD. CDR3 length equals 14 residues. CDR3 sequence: CATQDRGYSEKLFF. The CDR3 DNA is TGTGCCACCCAGGACAGGGGGTATAGTGAAAAACTGTTTTTT.

This CDR3 reads CASSITGTGVQPQHF. The DNA for the CDR3 is TGTGCCAGTAGTATAACAGGGACAGGGGTTCAGCCCCAGCATTTT. The genes are TRBV19 and TRBJ1-5, with 10 bases matching TRBD1. Germline trimming cut 2 bases from V and 6 bases from J; bases unmatched to any gene: 4. The CDR3 spans 15 residues. Germline V gene lookup returns CDR1 LNHDA and CDR2 SQIVND (reference sequence).

The CDR3: CSVALWLNTEAFF. In DNA form, the CDR3 reads TGCAGCGTAGCGTTGTGGTTGAACACTGAAGCTTTCTTT. The chain joins TRBV29-1 to TRBJ1-1; D gene unclear. CDR3 size: 13 residues. The V and J ends lost 6 bases and 0 bases respectively, with 11 bases between them. CDR1 SQVTM and CDR2 ANQGSEA come from the germline V gene.

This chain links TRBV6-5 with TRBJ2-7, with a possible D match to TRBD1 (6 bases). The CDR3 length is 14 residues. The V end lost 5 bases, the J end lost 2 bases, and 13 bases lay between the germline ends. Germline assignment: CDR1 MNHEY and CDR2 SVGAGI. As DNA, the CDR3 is TGTGCCAGCAGTAAAACCGGGACAACCTACGAGCAGTACTTC. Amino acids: CASSKTGTTYEQYF.

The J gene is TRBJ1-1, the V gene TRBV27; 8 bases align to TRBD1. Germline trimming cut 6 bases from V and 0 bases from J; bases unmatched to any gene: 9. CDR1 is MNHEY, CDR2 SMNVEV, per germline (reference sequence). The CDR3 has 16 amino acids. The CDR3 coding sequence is TGTGCCAGCAGATCGGACAGGGTAGGGGTGAACACTGAAGCTTTCTTT. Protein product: CASRSDRVGVNTEAFF.

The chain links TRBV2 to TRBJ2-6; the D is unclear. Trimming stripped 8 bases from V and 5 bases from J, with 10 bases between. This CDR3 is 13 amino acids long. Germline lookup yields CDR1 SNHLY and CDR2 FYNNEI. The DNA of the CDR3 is TGTGCCAGCTTTGATTGGCGGGCCAACGTCCTGACTTTC. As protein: CASFDWRANVLTF.

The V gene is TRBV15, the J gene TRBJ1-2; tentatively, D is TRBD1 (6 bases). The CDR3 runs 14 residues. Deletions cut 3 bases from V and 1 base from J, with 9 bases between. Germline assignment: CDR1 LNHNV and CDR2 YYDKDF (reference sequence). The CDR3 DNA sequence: TGTGCCACCAGCAGGGCCAGGGGTAACTATGGCTACACCTTC. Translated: CATSRARGNYGYTF.

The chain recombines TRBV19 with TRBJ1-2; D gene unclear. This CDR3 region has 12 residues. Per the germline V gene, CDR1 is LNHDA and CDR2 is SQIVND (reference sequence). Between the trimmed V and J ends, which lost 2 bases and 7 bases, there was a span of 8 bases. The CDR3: CASSITRFGYTF. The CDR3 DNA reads TGTGCCAGTAGTATAACCCGGTTTGGCTACACCTTC.

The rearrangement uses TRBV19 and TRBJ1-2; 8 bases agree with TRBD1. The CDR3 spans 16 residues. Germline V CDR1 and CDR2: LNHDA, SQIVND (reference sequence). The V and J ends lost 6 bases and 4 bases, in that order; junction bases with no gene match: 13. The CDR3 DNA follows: TGTGCCAGTAGCCGTGCTGGCAGGGGGCTAGGCTATGGCTACACCTTC. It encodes CASSRAGRGLGYGYTF.

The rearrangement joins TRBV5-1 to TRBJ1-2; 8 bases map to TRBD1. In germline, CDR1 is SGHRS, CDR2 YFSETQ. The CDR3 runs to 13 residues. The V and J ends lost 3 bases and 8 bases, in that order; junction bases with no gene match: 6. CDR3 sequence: CASSSYDRGGYTF. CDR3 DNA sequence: TGCGCCAGCAGCTCCTATGACAGGGGCGGCTACACCTTC.

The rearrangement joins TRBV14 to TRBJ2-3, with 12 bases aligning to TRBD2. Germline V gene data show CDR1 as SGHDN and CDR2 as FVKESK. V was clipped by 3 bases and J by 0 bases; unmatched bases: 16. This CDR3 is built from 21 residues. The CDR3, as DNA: TGTGCCAGCAGCCACCGAAGTAGGCTAGCGGGGGGGAAAACTAGCACAGATACGCAGTATTTT. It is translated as CASSHRSRLAGGKTSTDTQYF.

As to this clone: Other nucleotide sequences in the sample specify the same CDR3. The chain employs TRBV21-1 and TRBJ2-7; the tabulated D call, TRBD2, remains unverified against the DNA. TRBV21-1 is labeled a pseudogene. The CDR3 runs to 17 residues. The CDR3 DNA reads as TGTGCCAGCAGCAAAGCGCTGTTCGGTAGCGGGGGCTACGAGCAGTACTTC. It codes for CASSKALFGSGGYEQYF.

This CDR3 reads CASSLGLGQGRNEQFF. DNA of the CDR3: TGTGCCAGCAGCTTAGGTTTAGGACAGGGGAGGAATGAGCAGTTCTTC. This chain uses TRBV7-9 with TRBJ2-1; TRBD1 aligns across 9 bases. The CDR3 extends over 16 amino acids. J lost 7 bases, V lost 1 base, and 8 bases had no gene match. Germline V lookup: CDR1 SEHNR, CDR2 FQNEAQ (reference sequence).

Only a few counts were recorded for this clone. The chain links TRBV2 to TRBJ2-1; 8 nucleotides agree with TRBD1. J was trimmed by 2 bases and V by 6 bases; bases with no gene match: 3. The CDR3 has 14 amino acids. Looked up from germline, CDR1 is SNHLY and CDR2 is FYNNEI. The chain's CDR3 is CASRDRVPYNEQFF. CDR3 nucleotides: TGTGCCAGCAGGGACAGGGTTCCCTACAATGAGCAGTTCTTC.

CDR3 sequence (DNA): TGTGCCAGCAGCGTAGGAAGGGACAGGGAGGCTTCACCCCTCCACTTT. Protein: CASSVGRDREASPLHF. The chain recombines TRBV9 with TRBJ1-6; 9 nucleotides agree with TRBD1. CDR3 length: 16 amino acids. Germline V lookup: CDR1 SGDLS, CDR2 YYNGEE. V shed 0 bases and J 9 bases; nucleotides not matched to a gene: 7.